This T cell receptor beta chain was documented in a study of identical twins. V lost 2 bases, J lost 8 bases, and 16 bases lay in between. CDR3 length: 15 residues. Germline V CDR1 and CDR2: SEHNR, FQNEAQ (reference sequence). Turning to this clonotype: Its specificity is unknown.

Study-wide points: Excess sharing between twins was weaker in beta out-of-frame sequences. The study found excess low generation probability among twin-shared out-of-frame alpha sequences.

Template switching added a universal primer site; cDNA carried unique molecular identifiers. TCRdb called the 5' RACE reads again in MiXCR, with one record for every CDR3 protein. The repertoire holds about 530,000 distinct CDR3 sequences, around 15% seen once, with less than 0.5% in the top ten. The sample was also linked to a second study, of yellow fever vaccine responses in identical twins.

Specimen: CD4+ T cells sorted from blood. The clonotype originates from a woman aged 18-29 years in good health. The rearrangement uses TRBV7-9 and TRBJ2-1; perhaps D is TRBD1 or TRBD2 (5 bases each). The DNA of the CDR3 is TGTGCCAGCAGCTTACAAGGGACCACCATGGATGAGCAGTTCTTC. Translation gives CASSLQGTTMDEQFF.